Shown below are 2 T cell receptor beta chains from a single sample sequenced in a study of CXCR3-negative and CXCR3-positive naive CD8 T cells (dated by TCRdb to between 2018 and 2021). Sequencing relied on a NextSeq 550. The Human TCR Profiling Kit (MiLaboratory) was used to make UMI-labeled 5' RACE TRB cDNA libraries. TCRdb reprocessed the reads, reporting each CDR3 protein sequence once and no DNA. The sample table gives tens of thousands of distinct CDR3 sequences. 2.8% of the sample lies in the top ten. The sample taken for sequencing was naive CXCR3- CD8+ T cells from blood. Read against the paper, the sample's cell subset or site label means: CD45RO-CCR7+CD27+CD95- naive CD8+ T cells lacking CXCR3 (TNR3-). Receptors were obtained from a human donor in good health. Some clones in this sample may be carry-over from other donors' samples.

The chain employs TRBV19 and TRBJ2-7; the TCRdb call, TRBD2, lacks DNA for checking. Germline V gives CDR1 LNHDA, CDR2 SQIVND (reference sequence). CDR3 length equals 14 residues. This chain's CDR3 is CASTSSGGADEQYF.

The chain combines TRBV11-2 with TRBJ2-1. Per germline, CDR1 SGHAT and CDR2 FQNNGV. CDR3 length: 12 amino acids. The CDR3 loop reads CASSLLDNEQFF.